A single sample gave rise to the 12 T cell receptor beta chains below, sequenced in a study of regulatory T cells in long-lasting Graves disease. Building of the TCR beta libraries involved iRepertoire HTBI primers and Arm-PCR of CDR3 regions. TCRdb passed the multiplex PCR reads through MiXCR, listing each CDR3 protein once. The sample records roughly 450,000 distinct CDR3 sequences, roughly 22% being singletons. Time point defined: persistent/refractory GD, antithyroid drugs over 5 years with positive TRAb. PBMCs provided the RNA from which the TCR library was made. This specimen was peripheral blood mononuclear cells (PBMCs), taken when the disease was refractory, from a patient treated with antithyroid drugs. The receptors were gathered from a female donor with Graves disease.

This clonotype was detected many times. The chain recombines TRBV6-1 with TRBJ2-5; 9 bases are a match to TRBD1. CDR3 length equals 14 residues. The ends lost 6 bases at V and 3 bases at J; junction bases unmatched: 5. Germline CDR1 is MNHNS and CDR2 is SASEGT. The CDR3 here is CASSRRDREETQYF. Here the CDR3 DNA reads TGTGCCAGCAGCCGCCGGGACAGGGAAGAGACCCAGTACTTC.

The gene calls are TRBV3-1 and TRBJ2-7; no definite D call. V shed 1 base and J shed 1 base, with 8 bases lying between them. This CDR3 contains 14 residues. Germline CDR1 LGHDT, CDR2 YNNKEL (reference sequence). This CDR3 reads CASSQAHISYEQYF. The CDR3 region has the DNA TGTGCCAGCAGCCAAGCGCACATTTCCTACGAGCAGTACTTC.

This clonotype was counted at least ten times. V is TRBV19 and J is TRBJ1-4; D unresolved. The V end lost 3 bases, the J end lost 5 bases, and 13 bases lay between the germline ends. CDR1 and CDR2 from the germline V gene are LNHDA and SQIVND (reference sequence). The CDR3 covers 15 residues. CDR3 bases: TGTGCCAGTAGTATTGAGACACCTTTGAATGAAAAACTGTTTTTT. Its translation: CASSIETPLNEKLFF.

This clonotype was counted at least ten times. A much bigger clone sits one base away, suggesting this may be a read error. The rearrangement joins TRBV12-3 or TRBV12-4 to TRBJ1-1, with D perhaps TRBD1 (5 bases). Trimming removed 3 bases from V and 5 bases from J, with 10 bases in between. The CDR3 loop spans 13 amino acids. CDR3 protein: CASSFGGETEAFF. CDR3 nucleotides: TGTGCCAGCAGTTTCGGGGGGGAAACTGAAGCTTTCTTT.

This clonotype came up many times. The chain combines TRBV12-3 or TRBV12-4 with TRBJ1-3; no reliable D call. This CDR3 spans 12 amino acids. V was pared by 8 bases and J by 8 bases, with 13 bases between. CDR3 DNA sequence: TGTGCCAGCTGCAAAACCCGGGACACCATATATTTT. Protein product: CASCKTRDTIYF.

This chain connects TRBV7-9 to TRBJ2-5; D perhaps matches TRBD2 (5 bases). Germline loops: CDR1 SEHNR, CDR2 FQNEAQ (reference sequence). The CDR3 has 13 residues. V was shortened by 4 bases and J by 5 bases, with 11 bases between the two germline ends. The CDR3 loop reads CASSSPKRETQYF. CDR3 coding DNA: TGTGCCAGCAGCTCCCCGAAGCGGGAGACCCAGTACTTC.

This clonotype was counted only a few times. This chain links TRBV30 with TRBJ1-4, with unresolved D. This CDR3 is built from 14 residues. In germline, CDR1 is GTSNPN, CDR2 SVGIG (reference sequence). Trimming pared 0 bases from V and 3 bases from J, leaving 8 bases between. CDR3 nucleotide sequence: TGTGCCTGGAGTGTACGGTCGGCTAATGAAAAACTGTTTTTT. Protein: CAWSVRSANEKLFF.

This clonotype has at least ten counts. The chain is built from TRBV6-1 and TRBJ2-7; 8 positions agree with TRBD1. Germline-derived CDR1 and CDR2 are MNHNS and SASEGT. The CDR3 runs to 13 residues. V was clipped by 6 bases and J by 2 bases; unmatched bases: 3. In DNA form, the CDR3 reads TGTGCCAGCAGGCTGGGACAGGCCTACGAGCAGTACTTC. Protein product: CASRLGQAYEQYF.

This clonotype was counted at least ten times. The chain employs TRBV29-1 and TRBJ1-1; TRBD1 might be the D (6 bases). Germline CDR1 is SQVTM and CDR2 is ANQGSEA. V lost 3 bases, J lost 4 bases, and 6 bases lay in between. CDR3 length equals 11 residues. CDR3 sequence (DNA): TGCAGCGTTGACAGGGGCACTGAAGCTTTCTTT. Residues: CSVDRGTEAFF.

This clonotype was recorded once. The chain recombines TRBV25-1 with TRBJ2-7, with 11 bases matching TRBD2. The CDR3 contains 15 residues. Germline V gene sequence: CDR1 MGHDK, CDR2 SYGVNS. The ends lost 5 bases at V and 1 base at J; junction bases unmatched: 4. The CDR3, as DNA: TGTGCCAGCAGTCTGACTAGCGGGGAATCCTACGAGCAGTACTTC. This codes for CASSLTSGESYEQYF.

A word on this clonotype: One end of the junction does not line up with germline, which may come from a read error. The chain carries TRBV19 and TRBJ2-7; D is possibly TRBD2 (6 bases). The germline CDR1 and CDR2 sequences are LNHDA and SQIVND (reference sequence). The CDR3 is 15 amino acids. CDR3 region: CASIGLGVKDYERYF. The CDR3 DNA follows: TGTGCCAGTATAGGACTGGGGGTGAAGGACTACGAGCGGTACTTC.

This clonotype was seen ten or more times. The CDR3 DNA sequence: TGTGCCAGCAGCCTAGGGGATAACTACGAGCAGTACTTC. Protein sequence: CASSLGDNYEQYF. The chain couples TRBV7-8 to TRBJ2-7; D is possibly TRBD1 (5 bases). V lost 5 bases to trimming and J lost 3 bases, with 11 bases between them. The CDR3 loop spans 13 amino acids. Germline loops: CDR1 SGHVS, CDR2 FQNEAQ. Looking up the rest from reference TRBV7-8 and TRBJ2-7 gives the full variable domain: GAGVSQSPRYKVAKRGQDVALRCDPISGHVSLFWYQQALGQGPEFLTYFQNEAQLDKSGLPSDRFFAERPEGSVSTLKIQRTQQEDSAVYLCASSLGDNYEQYFGPGTRLTVT.